This paragraph reports one T cell receptor (beta chain). Its antigen is not identified. The source of the sample is a study of T-cell memory formation after mild COVID-19. Study background: Clusters were largely donor specific.

The V gene lost 3 bases and the J gene lost 4 bases, with 20 bases spanning the gap. The CDR3 is made up of 17 amino acids. Germline CDR1 is SGHTA and CDR2 is FQGNSA. The study's findings and limits: Pre-infection memory held some responding clones, suggesting pre-existing cross-reactive T cells responded.

In TCRdb, the 5' RACE reads were re-called with MiXCR into one record per CDR3 protein. Among hundreds of thousands of distinct CDR3 sequences listed, around 22% were seen once. The sample comprised PBMCs or a T cell subset sorted from them (not recorded which). The TCR originated in an adult woman who had mild COVID-19 (a few samples of this study predate the infection). Cell type and time point are not known. This rearrangement joins TRBV7-2 to TRBJ2-3; tentative D call: TRBD2 (5 bases). CDR3 loop: CASSFGHGSDWPDTQYF. DNA for the CDR3: TGTGCCAGCAGCTTCGGTCATGGGAGTGACTGGCCAGATACGCAGTATTTT.